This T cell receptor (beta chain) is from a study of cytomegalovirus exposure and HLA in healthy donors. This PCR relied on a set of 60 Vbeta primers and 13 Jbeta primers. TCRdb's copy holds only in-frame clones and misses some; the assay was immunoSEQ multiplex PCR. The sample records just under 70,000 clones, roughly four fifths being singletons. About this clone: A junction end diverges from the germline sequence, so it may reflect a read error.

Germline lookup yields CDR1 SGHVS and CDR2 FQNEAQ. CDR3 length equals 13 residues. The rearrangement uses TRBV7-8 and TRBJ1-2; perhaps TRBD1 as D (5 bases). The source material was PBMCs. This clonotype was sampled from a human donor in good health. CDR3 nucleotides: TGTGCCAGCAGCTTGCGGGGCGGAAAGGGCTACCCCTTC. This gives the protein CASSLRGGKGYPF.